This record looks at one TCR beta chain sequence and its context. This receptor's antigen is unknown. The sample holds no much larger clone one base away, and base qualities are not on file. Blood RNA was extracted from unsorted whole blood using TRIzol reagent, and germline DNA was obtained with the DNeasy Blood & Tissue kit. At the time of sampling, the patients had chronic HBV infection and had not received any treatment. Before surgery, roughly 4.2 milliliters of peripheral blood were drawn into K2EDTA tubes. Ends trimmed: V by 2 bases, J by 7 bases; bases unmatched to a gene: 4. From its cysteine to its phenylalanine, the CDR3 spans 14 amino acids. Kept here is only the CDR3 DNA, which spans 42 bases and is read in frame from base 1. Using a constant-region primer and ProtoScript II reverse transcriptase, TCRbeta-specific cDNA was reverse-transcribed from around 500 ng total RNA. The TCRbeta libraries were prepared through three rounds of nested multiplex PCR following a slightly modified ARM-PCR procedure. Each of the first two PCR rounds ran for around 10 cycles using multiplex TRBV1-TRBV30 forward primers together with a Cbeta reverse primer. A final 25-cycle PCR with Deep VentR polymerase added sample barcodes and Illumina adapters. Amplicons of 200-500 bp were gel-purified with a QIAquick gel extraction kit before sequencing. An Illumina HiSeq 2500 was used to sequence the TCRbeta amplicons, generating 250-bp paired-end reads. The authors' pipeline ran thus. Trimmomatic v0.33 was used to quality-trim the reads, and FLASH v1.2.11 was used to merge paired reads so that full CDR3 sequences could be recovered. V, D and J germline segments were assigned to the rearranged TCRbeta sequences by MiGEC v1.2.1b. VDJtools v1.0.0 computed clonotype statistics and Shannon-Wiener diversity indices. Except for diversity analysis, only each sample's 250 most abundant clonotypes were used in subsequent analyses to reduce sampling bias. Using fastp trimming at Q25 and MiXCR clonotype assembly, TCRdb reanalyzed the public sequencing data and kept in-frame beta chains. Rows matching on CDR3 protein sequence are summarized as one entry with the most common DNA and genes. It is TCRdb's table, rather than the study itself, that gives the V and J calls and clone size. Counted in this sample were 250,000 to 400,000 distinct CDR3 sequences; 55% to 65% of them appeared once. The top ten clonotypes cover about 9.4% of the sample.

These data originate in a study of tumor-infiltrating lymphocytes in primary liver carcinoma (dated by TCRdb to about 2017). General notes on the study: Between November 2015 and March 2016, roughly five patients in China with histopathologically diagnosed primary liver carcinoma had surgical resection. Of the five patients (three men and two women, aged 30 to 69 years), four had hepatocellular carcinoma and one had combined HCC and intrahepatic cholangiocarcinoma. The five patients had tumors staged T1-T3 N0M0, with maximum diameters ranging from about 4.2 to 10 cm. Each sample produced roughly 3.5 to 7.5 million productive TCRbeta reads, and read depth showed no significant difference between tissue types. TCRbeta repertoire sequencing, expression microarrays and whole-exome sequencing were combined in the study across five regions of each liver tumor, with adjacent normal tissue and blood also included. A total of some 35 specimens from 5 patients went through TCRbeta repertoire sequencing, namely 25 tumor regions, 5 adjacent noncancerous liver tissues and 5 peripheral blood samples. High reproducibility was observed for the technical replicate repertoires, with mean shared-clone rates approximately 0.9 and correlation coefficients above 0.98. Study-level results and caveats: Only the TCR beta chain was sequenced, which likely underestimates true repertoire diversity because unpaired alpha chains were not captured. Bulk unsorted samples precluded comparing CD4+ and CD8+ T cell repertoires. A significantly larger repertoire fraction was made up by the top 250 clones in tumors than in blood (p = 0.039). Only a few patients were included in the study, and the authors note that the findings should be validated in a larger study. Consistent with antigen-driven expansion, pairs of tumor regions showed higher repertoire overlap (mean about 35%) than either tumor-adjacent pairs (around 17%) or tumor-blood pairs (roughly 15%).

Recombination connected TRBV12-3 or TRBV12-4 to TRBJ1-5, and 8 bases in between align with TRBD1. Material for sequencing was peripheral blood. The TCR sequence derives from a man aged 35 to 55 with primary liver carcinoma and hepatitis B virus infection. The CDR3: CASSLSTGGQPQHF. The nucleotide sequence reads TGTGCCAGCAGTTTATCAACAGGGGGGCAGCCCCAGCATTTT.